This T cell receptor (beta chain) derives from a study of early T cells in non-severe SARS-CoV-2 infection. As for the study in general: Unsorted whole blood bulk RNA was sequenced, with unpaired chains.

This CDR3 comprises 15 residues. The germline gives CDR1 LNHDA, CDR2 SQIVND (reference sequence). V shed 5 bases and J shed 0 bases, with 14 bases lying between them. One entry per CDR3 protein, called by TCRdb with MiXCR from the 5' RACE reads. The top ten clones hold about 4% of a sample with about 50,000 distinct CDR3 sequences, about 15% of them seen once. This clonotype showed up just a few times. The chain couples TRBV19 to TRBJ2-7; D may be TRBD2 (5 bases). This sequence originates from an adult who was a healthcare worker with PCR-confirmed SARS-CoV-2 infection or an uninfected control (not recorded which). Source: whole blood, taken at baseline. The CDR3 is CASSEAGVTSYEQYF. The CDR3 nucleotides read TGTGCCAGTAGTGAGGCGGGTGTAACCTCCTACGAGCAGTACTTC.